This passage covers 17 T cell receptor beta chains from one sample sequenced in a study of vaccination effects on CD4 cells after COVID-19. Viral peptide pools were used in the ViraFEST assay to expand antigen-specific CD4+ T cells, and sequencing came afterward. Once cultured for roughly nine days, the cells underwent separation to obtain CD4+ T cells. The person had PCR-confirmed SARS-CoV-2 infection between March and December 2020. Only in-frame clones appear in the TCRdb table, and some are missing; sequencing was by immunoSEQ multiplex PCR. Of fewer than 90,000 clones in the sample, roughly 73% were seen once. Antigen specificity for these receptors is unknown. The source material was CD4+ T cells from PBMCs cultured with HIV peptides, sampled before COVID-19 vaccination. As for subset: HIV-1 Nef peptide pool negative control/reference culture. All receptors come from a human donor who had a prior SARS-CoV-2 infection.

The gene calls are TRBV5-1 and TRBJ2-2; 10 bases fit TRBD2. Germline CDR1 reads SGHRS; CDR2 reads YFSETQ. This CDR3 is built from 21 residues. V shed 0 bases and J 4 bases; nucleotides not matched to a gene: 18. The CDR3 loop reads CASSLARIPLAGDAGTGELFF. CDR3 nucleotide sequence: TGCGCCAGCAGCTTGGCCAGAATCCCTCTAGCGGGAGATGCGGGCACCGGGGAGCTGTTTTTT.

The J gene is TRBJ1-5, the V gene TRBV28; D not certain. The V gene's germline CDR1 is MDHEN and CDR2 SYDVKM. V lost 3 bases and J 0 bases, leaving 9 bases between the germline ends. The CDR3 spans 15 residues. CDR3 sequence: CASSFSDGSNQPQHF. CDR3 bases: TGTGCCAGCAGTTTCAGTGACGGTAGCAATCAGCCCCAGCATTTT. The full variable domain, its missing parts supplied by reference TRBV28 and TRBJ1-5, is DVKVTQSSRYLVKRTGEKVFLECVQDMDHENMFWYRQDPGLGLRLIYFSYDVKMKEKGDIPEGYSVSREKKERFSLILESASTNQTSMYLCASSFSDGSNQPQHFGDGTRLSIL.

The chain combines TRBV5-6 with TRBJ2-2; 16 bases agree with TRBD2. The germline V gene encodes CDR1 SGHDT and CDR2 YYEEEE. CDR3 length: 17 residues. Trimming at V came to 4 bases and at J to 7 bases, leaving 7 bases not matched to a gene. The CDR3 reads CASSGGLAGGPVGELFF. DNA for the CDR3: TGTGCCAGCAGCGGGGGACTAGCGGGGGGGCCGGTCGGGGAGCTGTTTTTT.

V gene TRBV30 combines with J gene TRBJ2-3; TRBD1 agrees at 7 bases. With 4 bases clipped from V and 3 bases from J, the junction kept 4 bases outside the gene matches. Germline V gene data show CDR1 as GTSNPN and CDR2 as SVGIG (reference sequence). CDR3 size: 13 residues. CDR3 in amino acids: CAWNKQGTDTQYF. As DNA, the CDR3 is TGTGCCTGGAACAAACAGGGGACAGATACGCAGTATTTT.

The gene calls are TRBV19 and TRBJ2-7; 8 bases fit TRBD1. The CDR3 is 15 residues long. The V segment lost 6 bases and the J segment 5 bases; nucleotides outside the gene matches: 12. Germline V gives CDR1 LNHDA, CDR2 SQIVND (reference sequence). For the CDR3, the DNA is TGTGCCAGTAGCCGACAGGGGAATCGGGGCGACGAGCAGTACTTC. Translating it yields CASSRQGNRGDEQYF.

CDR3 loop: CASSSGLAGVGEQYF. The CDR3 nucleotides read TGCGCCAGCAGTTCCGGACTAGCGGGAGTAGGGGAGCAGTACTTC. The chain uses TRBV5-1 and TRBJ2-7; 13 positions agree with TRBD2. The ends lost 5 bases at V and 7 bases at J; junction bases unmatched: 9. CDR1 and CDR2 (germline): SGHRS, YFSETQ. The CDR3 runs to 15 residues.

This clone has more than one count but fewer than ten. The V gene is TRBV16, the J gene TRBJ2-6; D is ambiguous. CDR3 length: 16 amino acids. V gave up 0 bases and J gave up 2 bases, with 8 bases separating them. Germline V gene data show CDR1 as KGHSY and CDR2 as FQNENV. CDR3 loop: CASSQSLTAGANVLTF. The CDR3 DNA sequence: TGTGCCAGCAGCCAATCACTAACAGCTGGGGCCAACGTCCTGACTTTC. Based on the CDR3 plus reference TRBV16 and TRBJ2-6, the full variable domain is GEEVAQTPKHLVRGEGQKAKLYCAPIKGHSYVFWYQQVLKNEFKFLISFQNENVFDETGMPKERFSAKCLPNSPCSLEIQATKLEDSAVYFCASSQSLTAGANVLTFGAGSRLTVL.

The rearrangement links TRBV6-5 to TRBJ1-2; possible D gene TRBD1, 6 bases. Between the trimmed V and J ends, which lost 6 bases and 4 bases, there was a span of 18 bases. CDR3 size: 15 residues. Germline V gives CDR1 MNHEY, CDR2 SVGAGI. The CDR3 DNA reads TGTGCCAGCAGCGAGACGCCCCGACAGGCCTATGGCTACACCTTC. Translating gives CASSETPRQAYGYTF.

The chain couples TRBV15 to TRBJ2-2; D is perhaps TRBD1 (5 bases). V lost 0 bases and J 7 bases, leaving 6 bases between the germline ends. CDR1 is LNHNV and CDR2 is YYDKDF in the germline V gene (reference sequence). This CDR3 region has 13 residues. The CDR3 here is CATSRDTGGELFF. The CDR3 DNA reads as TGTGCCACCAGCAGAGACACAGGCGGGGAGCTGTTTTTT.

The chain couples TRBV3-1 (or the pseudogene TRBV3-2) to TRBJ2-1; no reliable D call. CDR1 LGHDT and CDR2 YNNKEL come from the germline V gene (reference sequence). Trimming took 0 bases from V and 10 from J, leaving 10 bases between them. The CDR3 covers 13 residues. The CDR3 sequence: CASSQDVGREQFF. CDR3 in DNA: TGTGCCAGCAGCCAAGACGTGGGAAGGGAGCAGTTCTTC.

The rearrangement joins TRBV2 to TRBJ2-5; TRBD2 might be the D (5 bases). The V gene lost 10 bases and the J gene lost 5 bases, with 14 bases spanning the gap. The germline V gene has CDR1 SNHLY and CDR2 FYNNEI. CDR3 size: 12 residues. CDR3 sequence reads: CATQSPGETQYF. CDR3 coding DNA: TGTGCCACCCAGTCTCCGGGGGAGACCCAGTACTTC.

The rearrangement uses TRBV28 and TRBJ1-2; 12 bases map to TRBD1. The CDR3 is made up of 17 amino acids. The junction had 12 bases not matched to a gene; V was cut back by 6 bases and J by 4 bases. From germline, CDR1 is MDHEN and CDR2 SYDVKM. CDR3 coding DNA: TGTGCCAGCAGACACTCGGGACAGGGGGCTTCAGGCTATGGCTACACCTTC. As protein: CASRHSGQGASGYGYTF.

The chain recombines TRBV27 with TRBJ2-6; D possibly corresponds to TRBD2 (6 bases). CDR3 length: 18 residues. Germline lookup yields CDR1 MNHEY and CDR2 SMNVEV (reference sequence). Trimming removed 1 base at V and 0 bases at J, with 13 bases between. CDR3 sequence reads: CASSLWFGRGSGANVLTF. CDR3 nucleotides: TGTGCCAGCAGTTTATGGTTTGGGCGGGGCTCTGGGGCCAACGTCCTGACTTTC.

CDR3: CASSLVNNYGYTF. The DNA for the CDR3 is TGTGCCAGCAGCCTGGTTAACAACTATGGCTACACCTTC. This sequence joins TRBV5-6 and TRBJ1-2; D is undetermined. The CDR3 runs to 13 residues. CDR1 is SGHDT, CDR2 YYEEEE, per germline. Trimming removed 4 bases from V and 2 bases from J, with 9 bases in between.

This sequence joins TRBV27 and TRBJ1-5, with 9 bases lining up with TRBD1. Trimming took 6 bases from V and 0 from J; bases not matched to a gene: 3. The CDR3 has 15 residues. Per germline, CDR1 MNHEY and CDR2 SMNVEV (reference sequence). The DNA of the CDR3 is TGTGCCAGCAGGGACAGGGGCCTTAGCAATCAGCCCCAGCATTTT. Residues: CASRDRGLSNQPQHF.

The chain is built from TRBV6-2 or TRBV6-3 and TRBJ1-1; tentative D call: TRBD1 (6 bases). Trimming stripped 5 bases from V and 1 base from J, with 17 bases between. Germline V gives CDR1 MNHEY, CDR2 SVGEGT. The CDR3 covers 16 residues. The CDR3 sequence is CASSPTGGAWNTEAFF. In DNA form, the CDR3 reads TGTGCCAGCAGTCCAACCGGGGGGGCTTGGAACACTGAAGCTTTCTTT.

This clone was detected a few times. The chain links TRBV10-3 to TRBJ1-6; D unclear. CDR1 ENHRY and CDR2 SYGVKD come from the germline V gene. Trimming shortened V by 2 bases and J by 10 bases, and 3 bases separated the two germline ends. The CDR3 runs 11 residues. This CDR3 reads CAISEGSPLHF. The CDR3 nucleotides read TGTGCCATCAGTGAGGGGTCACCCCTCCACTTT.